This TCR beta chain was found in a study of T cell changes during pregnancy in multiple sclerosis. TCRdb's table, derived via immunoSEQ multiplex PCR, lists solely in-frame clones and lacks some. The data contain about 32,000 clones, approximately 89% of them singletons. The source of this sequence is a female donor with multiple sclerosis, enrolled in a pregnancy study. The material sequenced was CD8+ T cells from peripheral blood mononuclear cells, taken in the second trimester of pregnancy.

As DNA, the CDR3 is TGTGCCAGCAGCTTGGCTAGCGGCTTCACAGATACGCAGTATTTT. Translated, it gives CASSLASGFTDTQYF. The rearrangement links TRBV5-4 to TRBJ2-3, with 7 bases that match TRBD2. The CDR3 loop spans 15 amino acids. J lost 2 bases, V lost 0 bases, and 3 bases had no gene match. CDR1 and CDR2 (germline): SGHNT, YYREEE (reference sequence).